The rows below give T cell receptor beta chains drawn from one sample of a study of cytomegalovirus exposure and HLA in healthy donors. Libraries were prepared by immunoSEQ multiplex PCR; TCRdb keeps only in-frame clonotypes and omits some of them. The data show about 100,000 clones, under 85% seen once. The source material was PBMCs. All receptors come from a woman in her forties in good health and CMV-seronegative. The CDR3 runs from the conserved cysteine through the conserved F or W. The order of the fields is J gene, clone size, D gene, V gene, CDR3 protein, CDR3 DNA. A D gene is named only where the DNA matches it firmly. The size field is filled for only some rows; it gives once, few, many or a size class.

j_gene: TRBJ2-3
abundance: .
d_gene: .
v_gene: TRBV7-3
CDR3aa: CASSPGSPTDTQYF
CDR3nt: TGTGCCAGCAGCCCCGGGTCCCCCACAGATACGCAGTATTTT

j_gene: TRBJ2-7
abundance: .
d_gene: .
v_gene: TRBV5-6
CDR3aa: CASSLLSYLPGNEQYF
CDR3nt: TGTGCCAGCAGCTTGTTGTCCTACCTCCCGGGGAACGAGCAGTACTTC

j_gene: TRBJ2-3
abundance: .
d_gene: .
v_gene: TRBV5-5
CDR3aa: CASTDPPRTDTQYF
CDR3nt: TGTGCCAGCACCGACCCGCCGAGGACAGATACGCAGTATTTT

j_gene: TRBJ2-3
abundance: .
d_gene: TRBD1
v_gene: TRBV7-7
CDR3aa: CASSVGAGGAYTQYF
CDR3nt: TGTGCTAGCAGCGTTGGGGCAGGGGGCGCCTATACGCAGTATTTT

j_gene: TRBJ1-3
abundance: .
d_gene: TRBD1
v_gene: TRBV2
CDR3aa: CASSPDRENTIYF
CDR3nt: TGTGCCAGCAGCCCGGACAGGGAAAACACCATATATTTT

j_gene: TRBJ1-5
abundance: few
d_gene: .
v_gene: TRBV28
CDR3aa: CASSQTGGSNQPQHF
CDR3nt: TGTGCCAGCAGTCAGACGGGGGGCAGCAATCAGCCCCAGCATTTT

j_gene: TRBJ2-7
abundance: .
d_gene: .
v_gene: TRBV19
CDR3aa: CASSYRDTYYEQYF
CDR3nt: TGTGCCAGTAGCTACAGGGACACCTACTACGAGCAGTACTTC

j_gene: TRBJ2-7
abundance: .
d_gene: .
v_gene: TRBV2
CDR3aa: CASTSESFEQYF
CDR3nt: TGTGCCAGCACCTCGGAGTCTTTTGAGCAGTACTTC

j_gene: TRBJ2-7
abundance: .
d_gene: TRBD2
v_gene: TRBV14
CDR3aa: CASRPGTTYEQYF
CDR3nt: TGTGCCAGCAGACCCGGGACTACCTACGAGCAGTACTTC

j_gene: TRBJ1-1
abundance: few
d_gene: TRBD1
v_gene: TRBV9
CDR3aa: CASSAQTGGTEAFF
CDR3nt: TGTGCCAGCAGCGCACAGACAGGGGGCACTGAAGCTTTCTTT

j_gene: TRBJ2-7
abundance: .
d_gene: .
v_gene: TRBV7-8
CDR3aa: CASSLGGSDSPYEQYF
CDR3nt: TGTGCCAGCAGCTTAGGAGGATCAGACAGCCCCTACGAGCAGTACTTC

j_gene: TRBJ1-4
abundance: .
d_gene: .
v_gene: TRBV6-5
CDR3aa: CASTKGAGEAEKLFF
CDR3nt: TGTGCCAGCACCAAAGGGGCAGGGGAAGCGGAAAAACTGTTTTTT

j_gene: TRBJ2-7
abundance: .
d_gene: TRBD2
v_gene: TRBV6-1
CDR3aa: CASQPPSGAYEQYF
CDR3nt: TGTGCCTCCCAACCCCCTAGCGGAGCCTACGAGCAGTACTTC

j_gene: TRBJ2-2
abundance: .
d_gene: TRBD2
v_gene: TRBV5-6
CDR3aa: CASSRRLLTSGVFTGELFF
CDR3nt: TGTGCCAGCAGCCGTCGACTTTTAACCAGCGGGGTCTTCACCGGGGAGCTGTTTTTT

j_gene: TRBJ2-4
abundance: .
d_gene: .
v_gene: TRBV5-4
CDR3aa: CASSYTVGVVAKNIQYF
CDR3nt: TGTGCCAGCAGCTACACAGTAGGTGTCGTAGCCAAAAACATTCAGTACTTC

j_gene: TRBJ1-1
abundance: .
d_gene: .
v_gene: TRBV6-6
CDR3aa: CASSYTALGGTEAFF
CDR3nt: TGTGCCAGCAGTTACACGGCTTTAGGGGGCACTGAAGCTTTCTTT

j_gene: TRBJ1-1
abundance: .
d_gene: .
v_gene: TRBV7-2
CDR3aa: CASSLEQALEAFF
CDR3nt: TGTGCCAGCAGCTTAGAGCAGGCTCTTGAAGCTTTCTTT

j_gene: TRBJ2-7
abundance: .
d_gene: TRBD1
v_gene: TRBV6-5
CDR3aa: CASSMTGGYEQYF
CDR3nt: TGTGCCAGCAGTATGACAGGGGGCTACGAGCAGTACTTC

j_gene: TRBJ2-7
abundance: .
d_gene: .
v_gene: TRBV6-1
CDR3aa: CASSNEGHSSYEQYF
CDR3nt: TGTGCCAGCAGTAATGAGGGACACAGCTCCTACGAGCAGTACTTC

j_gene: TRBJ2-7
abundance: .
d_gene: .
v_gene: TRBV5-4
CDR3aa: CASSFGFGGAYEQYF
CDR3nt: TGTGCCAGCAGCTTCGGATTCGGGGGTGCCTACGAGCAGTACTTC

j_gene: TRBJ1-6
abundance: .
d_gene: .
v_gene: TRBV7-2
CDR3aa: CASSLVSRANSPLHF
CDR3nt: TGTGCCAGCAGCTTAGTGTCCAGGGCTAATTCACCCCTCCACTTT

j_gene: TRBJ2-7
abundance: .
d_gene: .
v_gene: TRBV11-2
CDR3aa: CASSLVAGPYEQYF
CDR3nt: TGTGCCAGCAGCTTAGTGGCAGGGCCCTACGAGCAGTACTTC

j_gene: TRBJ1-3
abundance: .
d_gene: .
v_gene: TRBV30
CDR3aa: CAWSGWGVDGNTIYF
CDR3nt: TGTGCCTGGAGTGGGTGGGGAGTTGATGGAAACACCATATATTTT

j_gene: TRBJ2-7
abundance: .
d_gene: TRBD1
v_gene: TRBV6-1
CDR3aa: CASSDRDRSSYEQYF
CDR3nt: TGTGCCAGCAGTGATAGGGACAGAAGCTCCTACGAGCAGTACTTC

j_gene: TRBJ2-1
abundance: .
d_gene: .
v_gene: TRBV7-9
CDR3aa: CASSSPGTGEQFF
CDR3nt: TGTGCCAGCAGCTCCCCAGGTACAGGGGAGCAGTTCTTC

j_gene: TRBJ1-2
abundance: .
d_gene: TRBD1
v_gene: TRBV13
CDR3aa: CASSPVGTADGYTF
CDR3nt: TGTGCCAGCAGCCCAGTGGGGACAGCCGATGGCTACACCTTC

j_gene: TRBJ1-4
abundance: .
d_gene: TRBD1
v_gene: TRBV19
CDR3aa: CASRRQGAPNEKLFF
CDR3nt: TGTGCCAGTCGGAGACAGGGGGCACCTAATGAAAAACTGTTTTTT

j_gene: TRBJ1-5
abundance: .
d_gene: .
v_gene: TRBV7-8
CDR3aa: CASSSRGGNHQPQHF
CDR3nt: TGTGCCAGCAGCTCACGGGGGGGGAACCATCAGCCCCAGCATTTT

j_gene: TRBJ2-3
abundance: .
d_gene: TRBD2
v_gene: TRBV9
CDR3aa: CASSVTSGRSDTQYF
CDR3nt: TGTGCCAGCAGCGTAACTAGCGGGAGGTCAGATACGCAGTATTTT

j_gene: TRBJ2-1
abundance: .
d_gene: TRBD2
v_gene: TRBV4-1
CDR3aa: CASSQEPFASGSSYNEQFF
CDR3nt: TGCGCCAGCAGCCAAGAGCCCTTTGCTAGCGGAAGCTCCTACAATGAGCAGTTCTTC

j_gene: TRBJ2-1
abundance: .
d_gene: TRBD2
v_gene: TRBV7-9
CDR3aa: CSSSLAASGRQAEQFF
CDR3nt: TGTTCCAGCAGCTTAGCGGCTAGCGGCCGGCAAGCGGAGCAGTTCTTC

j_gene: TRBJ2-7
abundance: .
d_gene: .
v_gene: TRBV28
CDR3aa: CASSTGRNPPEQYF
CDR3nt: TGTGCCAGCAGTACTGGCAGGAACCCTCCCGAGCAGTACTTC

j_gene: TRBJ2-5
abundance: .
d_gene: TRBD2
v_gene: TRBV11-2
CDR3aa: CASSRGGQETQYF
CDR3nt: TGTGCCAGTAGCCGGGGGGGCCAAGAGACCCAGTACTTC

j_gene: TRBJ2-7
abundance: .
d_gene: .
v_gene: TRBV19
CDR3aa: CASSHRRYGYEQYF
CDR3nt: TGTGCCAGTAGTCATCGGAGGTATGGGTACGAGCAGTACTTC

j_gene: TRBJ2-5
abundance: .
d_gene: .
v_gene: TRBV11-2
CDR3aa: CASSFLAGVETQYF
CDR3nt: TGTGCCAGCAGCTTCCTAGCTGGGGTGGAGACCCAGTACTTC

j_gene: TRBJ2-7
abundance: .
d_gene: TRBD2
v_gene: TRBV7-2
CDR3aa: CASSLAQRGTYEQYF
CDR3nt: TGTGCCAGCAGCTTAGCCCAGCGGGGCACCTACGAGCAGTACTTC